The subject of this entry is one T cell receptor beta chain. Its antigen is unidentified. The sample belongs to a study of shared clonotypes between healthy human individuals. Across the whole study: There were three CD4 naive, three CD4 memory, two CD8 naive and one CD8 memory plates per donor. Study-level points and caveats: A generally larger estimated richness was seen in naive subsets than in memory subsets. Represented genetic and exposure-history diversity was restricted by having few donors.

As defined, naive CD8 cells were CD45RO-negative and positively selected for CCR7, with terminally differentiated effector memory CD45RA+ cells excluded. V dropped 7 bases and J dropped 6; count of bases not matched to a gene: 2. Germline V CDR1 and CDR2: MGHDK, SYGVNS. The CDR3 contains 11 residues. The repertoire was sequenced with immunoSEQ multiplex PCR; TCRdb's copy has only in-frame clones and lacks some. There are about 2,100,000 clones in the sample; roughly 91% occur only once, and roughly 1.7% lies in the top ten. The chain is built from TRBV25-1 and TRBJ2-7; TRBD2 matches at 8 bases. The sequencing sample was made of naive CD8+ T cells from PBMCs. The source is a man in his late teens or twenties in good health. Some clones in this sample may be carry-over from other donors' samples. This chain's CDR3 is CASTGGGEQYF. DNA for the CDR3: TGTGCCAGCACGGGAGGGGGCGAGCAGTACTTC.